Listed below are T cell receptor beta chains from one sample, sequenced in a study of blood T cell repertoires in COVID-19. Method: immunoSEQ multiplex PCR; TCRdb's copy keeps in-frame clones and lacks some. Altogether 250,000 to 400,000 clones are present, around nine tenths being singletons, with the ten largest covering 1%. The sample was peripheral blood. These receptors came from a man in his fifties or sixties with active or convalescent COVID-19. The CDR3 runs from the conserved cysteine through the conserved F or W. A D gene is named only where the DNA matches it firmly. Size tells how often a clone was seen (once, few, many) or the class of an expanded clone, and some rows leave it out.

DNA,CDR3,size,V,D,J
TGTGCCAGCTCACTAGGACAAGACACAGATACGCAGTATTTT,CASSLGQDTDTQYF,-,TRBV18,-,TRBJ2-3
TGTGCCAGCAGTCTTGAGGGGACAGGGTTGGCTGAAGCTTTCTTT,CASSLEGTGLAEAFF,-,TRBV27,TRBD1,TRBJ1-1
TGTGCCTACTCACAGGGGGCGGGCTATGGCTACACCTTC,CAYSQGAGYGYTF,-,TRBV30,TRBD1,TRBJ1-2
TGTGCCAGCAGCTTAGGACCCACCGTCGGGGGTTCGGGCCAAGAGACCCAGTACTTC,CASSLGPTVGGSGQETQYF,-,TRBV7-2,-,TRBJ2-5
TGTGCCAGCAGCTTATCGAACAGGAGCGTAGGCAAGCAGTACTTC,CASSLSNRSVGKQYF,-,TRBV11-2,-,TRBJ2-7
TGTGCCAGCAGTGAAGGACAGGGTTCAGATACGCAGTATTTT,CASSEGQGSDTQYF,-,TRBV28,TRBD1,TRBJ2-3
TGTGCCAGCAGTTTGGGCTTCGTGAGCTCCTACAATGAGCAGTTCTTC,CASSLGFVSSYNEQFF,few,TRBV28,-,TRBJ2-1
TGTGCCAGCAGTTTGAAGCCCGGCAGGTTCGCCTACGAGCAGTACTTC,CASSLKPGRFAYEQYF,-,TRBV28,-,TRBJ2-7
TGTGCCAGCAGCCACCCCGACAGGGGGCGTCGTGGCTACACCTTC,CASSHPDRGRRGYTF,-,TRBV6-2/TRBV6-3,TRBD1,TRBJ1-2
TGTGCCAGCAGCTTATCTGCAGGGGATTTACATCAGCCCCAGCATTTT,CASSLSAGDLHQPQHF,-,TRBV7-6,-,TRBJ1-5
TGCGCCAGCGCGAGGAATACGGGAGGGATCTACGAGCAGTACTTC,CASARNTGGIYEQYF,-,TRBV5-1,TRBD2,TRBJ2-7
TGTGCCAGCAAAAACGACATTCCCTACGAGCAGTACTTC,CASKNDIPYEQYF,-,TRBV28,-,TRBJ2-7
TGTGCCAGCAGTCTCGAAGACACATACACCGGGGAGCTGTTTTTT,CASSLEDTYTGELFF,once,TRBV2,-,TRBJ2-2
TGTGCCAGCAGCCCGATCGGAGGGAGGAGCAATCAGCCCCAGCATTTT,CASSPIGGRSNQPQHF,-,TRBV16,-,TRBJ1-5
TGTGCCAGCAGCCCTGGGGGCTGGACTCAGCCCCAGCATTTT,CASSPGGWTQPQHF,-,TRBV7-9,-,TRBJ1-5
TGTGCCATCCGCGGGACGGTGAACACTGAAGCTTTCTTT,CAIRGTVNTEAFF,-,TRBV10-3,-,TRBJ1-1
TGTGCCAGCAGCCCGGGACAGGGGGTTAATGAGCAGTTCTTC,CASSPGQGVNEQFF,-,TRBV7-9,TRBD1,TRBJ2-1
TGTGCCAGCACCGGTCAGGGGGGTGACTATGGCTACACCTTC,CASTGQGGDYGYTF,-,TRBV2,TRBD1,TRBJ1-2
TGTGCCAGCAGTCCACTAGCGGGAGTGTTGGAAGAGACCCAGTACTTC,CASSPLAGVLEETQYF,-,TRBV28,TRBD2,TRBJ2-5
TGTGCCAGCACGACAGGGGGCCTATCTCGCAACGGGGAGCTGTTTTTT,CASTTGGLSRNGELFF,-,TRBV28,TRBD1,TRBJ2-2
TGTGCCAGCAGTCCCGGACAGGGGAAAGACTATGGCTACACCTTC,CASSPGQGKDYGYTF,-,TRBV28,TRBD1,TRBJ1-2
TGCGCCAGTACACCGACTAGTTGGGCGGAGACCCAGTACTTC,CASTPTSWAETQYF,-,TRBV5-1,-,TRBJ2-5
TGTGCCAGCAGGACTAGCGGGGGGACCCAAGAGACCCAGTACTTC,CASRTSGGTQETQYF,once,TRBV2,TRBD2,TRBJ2-5
TGTGCCAGCTACAGGGCGGACACCGGGGAGCTGTTTTTT,CASYRADTGELFF,-,TRBV28,-,TRBJ2-2
TGTGCCAGCTCGCCCTCCGGGACAGGGACCTACGAGCAGTACTTC,CASSPSGTGTYEQYF,-,TRBV18,TRBD1,TRBJ2-7
TGTGCCACCCGGGAGTACGGGGAGCTGTTTTTT,CATREYGELFF,-,TRBV2,-,TRBJ2-2
TGCGCCAGCAGCGTAGGACTAGCGGGAGGCGCCGGGGAGCTGTTTTTT,CASSVGLAGGAGELFF,-,TRBV5-1,TRBD2,TRBJ2-2
TGTGCCAGCAGCCAAGATCTTAGCGGGGGAGCAAACTATGGCTACACCTTC,CASSQDLSGGANYGYTF,once,TRBV4-2,-,TRBJ1-2
TGTGCCAGTAGTATTCACGGGATGGGAAGCAATCAGCCCCAGCATTTT,CASSIHGMGSNQPQHF,-,TRBV19,-,TRBJ1-5
TGTGCCAGCTCGCTCCGTGCGGGGGCTAATTCACCCCTCCACTTT,CASSLRAGANSPLHF,-,TRBV18,-,TRBJ1-6
TGTGCCACCTGGACAGGGCCCCACTATGGCTACACCTTC,CATWTGPHYGYTF,-,TRBV10-3,TRBD1,TRBJ1-2